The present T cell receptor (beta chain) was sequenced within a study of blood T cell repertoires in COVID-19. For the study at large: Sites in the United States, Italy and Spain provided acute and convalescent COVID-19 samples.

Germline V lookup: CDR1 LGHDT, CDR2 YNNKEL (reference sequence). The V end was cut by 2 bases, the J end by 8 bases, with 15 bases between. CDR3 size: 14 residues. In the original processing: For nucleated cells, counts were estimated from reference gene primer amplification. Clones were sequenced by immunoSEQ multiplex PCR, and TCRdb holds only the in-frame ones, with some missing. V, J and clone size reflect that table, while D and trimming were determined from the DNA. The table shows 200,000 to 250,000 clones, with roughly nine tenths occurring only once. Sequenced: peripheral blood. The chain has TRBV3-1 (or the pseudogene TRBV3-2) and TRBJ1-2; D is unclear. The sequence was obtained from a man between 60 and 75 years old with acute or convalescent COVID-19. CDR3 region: CASSQRRGAYGYTF. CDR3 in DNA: TGTGCCAGCAGCCAACGACGAGGTGCGTACGGCTACACCTTC.